The next 32 T cell receptor beta chains were all read from a single sample in a study of blood T cell repertoires in COVID-19. Here immunoSEQ multiplex PCR was the method, and the copy in TCRdb shows in-frame clones only, minus some. The sample has about 400,000 clones, around 89% seen once. Material: peripheral blood. The receptors derive from a woman in her twenties or thirties with acute or convalescent COVID-19.

This chain links TRBV28 with TRBJ1-5, with TRBD1 as a possible D gene (5 bases). This CDR3 has 15 residues. Germline CDR1 reads MDHEN; CDR2 reads SYDVKM. Trimming took 5 bases from V and 4 from J, leaving 15 bases between them. The CDR3 protein is CASSEQTPGNQPQHF. The CDR3 bases are TGTGCCAGCAGTGAACAGACCCCAGGGAATCAGCCCCAGCATTTT.

CDR3 in DNA: TGTGCCAGCAGCCTCCCCCGCGGGGGTGCAGATACGCAGTATTTT. This translates into CASSLPRGGADTQYF. This chain joins TRBV7-9 and TRBJ2-3; 7 bases align to TRBD2. The V gene end was trimmed by 5 bases and the J gene end by 4 bases; junction bases not matched to a gene: 9. The CDR3 runs to 15 residues. Germline V gene sequence: CDR1 SEHNR, CDR2 FQNEAQ (reference sequence).

The V call is TRBV12-3 or TRBV12-4, the J call TRBJ2-7; maybe TRBD1 (6 bases). The V and J ends lost 0 bases and 7 bases respectively, with 10 bases between them. The CDR3 is 13 amino acids. The CDR3, as DNA: TGTGCCAGCAGTTTAGCGGGGGCCCTAGAGCAGTACTTC. The encoded protein is CASSLAGALEQYF.

The chain uses TRBV7-9 and TRBJ1-3, with 7 bases identical to TRBD1. This CDR3 has 14 amino acids. With V trimmed by 2 bases and J by 4 bases, 2 bases remained unmatched. The germline gives CDR1 SEHNR, CDR2 FQNEAQ (reference sequence). For the CDR3, the DNA is TGTGCCAGCAGCTTAAAGGGGGCCGGAAACACCATATATTTT. Residues: CASSLKGAGNTIYF.

This chain joins TRBV29-1 and TRBJ2-7; the D is unclear. The germline gives CDR1 SQVTM, CDR2 ANQGSEA. The CDR3 contains 10 residues. The V gene lost 7 bases and the J gene lost 1 base, with 5 bases spanning the gap. CDR3 in amino acids: CSAGSYEQYF. The DNA of the CDR3 is TGCAGCGCCGGGTCCTACGAGCAGTACTTC.

The CDR3 spells CASSQDLGAWGHESTDTQYF. CDR3 nucleotide sequence: TGTGCCAGCAGCCAAGATCTGGGTGCGTGGGGCCATGAAAGCACAGATACGCAGTATTTT. This chain joins TRBV3-1 (or the pseudogene TRBV3-2) and TRBJ2-3, with D perhaps TRBD1 (5 bases). Trimming removed 0 bases from V and 0 bases from J, with 22 bases in between. CDR1 is LGHDT and CDR2 is YNNKEL in the germline V gene (reference sequence). CDR3 length: 20 residues.

The V call is TRBV19, the J call TRBJ1-2, with a weak D call TRBD1 (5 bases). CDR1 and CDR2 from the germline V gene are LNHDA and SQIVND (reference sequence). This CDR3 is built from 13 residues. V lost 3 bases to trimming and J lost 4 bases, with 9 bases between them. The chain's CDR3 is CASSIDDSYGYTF. The CDR3 region has the DNA TGTGCCAGTAGTATTGACGACAGCTATGGCTACACCTTC.

CDR3 DNA sequence: TGTGCCAGCAGCCCCCGAGTATCTGGAAACACCATATATTTT. Translation: CASSPRVSGNTIYF. V gene TRBV6-5 combines with J gene TRBJ1-3; D is unclear. The CDR3 sequence is 14 residues long. The V end was cut by 6 bases, the J end by 1 base, with 10 bases between. From germline, CDR1 is MNHEY and CDR2 SVGAGI.

This clone was picked up one time. The J gene is TRBJ2-7, the V gene TRBV28; D may be TRBD2 (5 bases). V was pared by 7 bases and J by 0 bases, with 19 bases between. The CDR3 runs to 16 residues. CDR1 is MDHEN, CDR2 SYDVKM, per germline. The CDR3 nucleotides are TGTGCCAGCATCTGCCGAGGGCAGCCATGCTCCTACGAGCAGTACTTC. Translating it yields CASICRGQPCSYEQYF.

The chain combines TRBV7-2 with TRBJ2-5, with 9 bases fitting TRBD2. V lost 0 bases and J lost 5; bases outside the gene matches: 7. Germline CDR1 SGHTA, CDR2 FQGNSA. This CDR3 spans 16 amino acids. The CDR3 reads CASSLAQRGARETQYF. The CDR3 DNA reads as TGTGCCAGCAGCTTAGCGCAGCGGGGGGCTCGGGAGACCCAGTACTTC.

The chain links TRBV10-3 to TRBJ2-5, with 7 bases fitting TRBD1. Germline CDR1 and CDR2: ENHRY and SYGVKD. V shed 6 bases, J shed 4 bases, and the junction held 14 bases outside the gene matches. The CDR3 is made up of 16 amino acids. In DNA form, the CDR3 reads TGTGCCATCAGCACAGGGGACCTTACCGCGGGAGAGACCCAGTACTTC. Amino acid sequence: CAISTGDLTAGETQYF.

V usage is TRBV20-1 and J usage is TRBJ2-7, with D possibly being TRBD2 (5 bases). CDR1 DFQATT and CDR2 SNEGSKA come from the germline V gene (reference sequence). V lost 3 bases and J 7 bases, leaving 19 bases between the germline ends. The CDR3 loop spans 14 amino acids. The CDR3 nucleotides are TGCAGTGCTAGTGAACTAGGCCCTCGTTCTGAGCAGTACTTC. Its translation: CSASELGPRSEQYF.

The chain has TRBV10-2 and TRBJ2-1; 10 nucleotides agree with TRBD2. Germline CDR1 reads WSHSY; CDR2 reads SAAADI. Trimming cost V 6 bases and J 4 bases; bases outside gene matches: 9. The CDR3 has 16 residues. The CDR3 coding sequence is TGCGCCAGCAGCACGAAAACTAGCGGGGAATACAATGAGCAGTTCTTC. The encoded protein is CASSTKTSGEYNEQFF.

CDR3 protein: CASSQSTGRYGYTF. In nucleotides, the CDR3 is TGTGCCAGCAGCCAATCGACAGGGAGATATGGCTACACCTTC. The chain uses TRBV3-1 (or the pseudogene TRBV3-2) and TRBJ1-2, with 7 nucleotides matching TRBD1. The length of the CDR3 is 14 residues. Germline CDR1 reads LGHDT; CDR2 reads YNNKEL (reference sequence). Trimming took 2 bases from V and 5 from J; bases not matched to a gene: 5.

CDR3 loop: CASSGDFAGGSGNTIYF. In DNA form, the CDR3 reads TGTGCCAGCAGCGGAGACTTCGCAGGGGGCTCTGGAAACACCATATATTTT. The chain recombines TRBV9 with TRBJ1-3, with 7 bases fitting TRBD1. This CDR3 is 17 amino acids long. Germline V gene sequence: CDR1 SGDLS, CDR2 YYNGEE. J lost 0 bases, V lost 3 bases, and 9 bases had no gene match.

V usage is TRBV10-3 and J usage is TRBJ2-7; 7 positions match TRBD1. Germline CDR1 is ENHRY and CDR2 is SYGVKD. V lost 7 bases, J lost 5 bases, and 11 bases stayed unmatched. The CDR3 is 14 residues long. In DNA, the CDR3 is TGTGCCATCATGACAGGGTTCGGTGTCCACGAGCAGTACTTC. Protein: CAIMTGFGVHEQYF.

The chain carries TRBV30 and TRBJ1-1; D unclear. Germline CDR1 is GTSNPN and CDR2 is SVGIG (reference sequence). The ends were cut back, 4 bases at V and 5 bases at J, with 8 bases in the middle. The CDR3 is 11 residues long. The CDR3 nucleotides are TGTGCCTGGAATCGAGAGACTGAAGCTTTCTTT. Its translation: CAWNRETEAFF.

The J gene is TRBJ2-1, the V gene TRBV6-5, with 12 positions matching TRBD1. The CDR3 loop spans 14 amino acids. Germline-derived CDR1 and CDR2 are MNHEY and SVGAGI. V trimming: 10 bases; J trimming: 9 bases; junction bases outside the gene matches: 10. The CDR3 DNA reads TGTGCCACACAACGGGACAGGGGGCTTGGTGAGCAGTTCTTC. It specifies CATQRDRGLGEQFF.

Only a few counts were recorded for this clone. The CDR3 nucleotides are TGTGCCAGAAGCTTGCTACAGGATACCAATTCACCCCTCCACTTT. It translates to CARSLLQDTNSPLHF. V gene TRBV5-3 combines with J gene TRBJ1-6; maybe TRBD1 (5 bases). TRBV5-3 is assigned to the ORF class and has an uncertain function. The V gene lost 1 base and the J gene lost 7 bases, with 12 bases spanning the gap. CDR3 length: 15 residues.

This chain uses TRBV28 with TRBJ1-2; D is uncertain. The CDR3 consists of 12 residues. The V gene lost 3 bases and the J gene lost 6 bases, with 8 bases spanning the gap. Germline loops: CDR1 MDHEN, CDR2 SYDVKM. The CDR3 region has the DNA TGTGCCAGCAGTTTCCCCCAAAATGGCTACACCTTC. Protein sequence: CASSFPQNGYTF.

The chain joins TRBV19 to TRBJ1-6; TRBD1 matches at 7 bases. V dropped 5 bases and J dropped 10; count of bases not matched to a gene: 11. This CDR3 contains 15 residues. Germline V gene lookup returns CDR1 LNHDA and CDR2 SQIVND (reference sequence). The CDR3 sequence is CASSLRQGGGSPLHF. The CDR3 bases are TGTGCCAGTAGTCTCCGACAGGGAGGAGGATCACCCCTCCACTTT.

The J gene is TRBJ2-6, the V gene TRBV14; 12 nucleotides line up with TRBD1. The CDR3 totals 17 residues. Trimming removed 6 bases from V and 2 bases from J; junction bases left unmatched: 5. In germline, CDR1 is SGHDN, CDR2 FVKESK. CDR3 amino acids: CASREGTGGAGANVLTF. The CDR3 bases are TGTGCCAGCAGGGAGGGGACAGGGGGCGCTGGGGCCAACGTCCTGACTTTC.

The DNA of the CDR3 is TGTGCCAGTAGTAACCAAGGACAGGGGTTCACCGGGGAGCTGTTTTTT. Translated, it gives CASSNQGQGFTGELFF. The J gene is TRBJ2-2, the V gene TRBV19, with 9 bases identical to TRBD1. V trimming: 4 bases; J trimming: 4 bases; junction bases outside the gene matches: 7. The germline gives CDR1 LNHDA, CDR2 SQIVND (reference sequence). The length of the CDR3 is 16 residues.

This clone was observed a handful of times. The V gene is TRBV2, the J gene TRBJ1-5; D gene unclear. V was clipped by 2 bases and J by 3 bases, with 8 bases between them. Germline values: CDR1 SNHLY, CDR2 FYNNEI. The CDR3 consists of 14 residues. The chain's CDR3 is CASSERRYNQPQHF. As DNA, the CDR3 is TGTGCCAGCAGTGAACGCAGATACAATCAGCCCCAGCATTTT.

This rearrangement joins TRBV4-1 to TRBJ1-4; 7 bases fit TRBD1. The V gene end was trimmed by 6 bases and the J gene end by 8 bases; junction bases not matched to a gene: 6. Germline CDR1 MGHRA, CDR2 YSYEKL. The CDR3 is 13 amino acids. CDR3 amino acids: CASRFTGEEKLFF. The CDR3 DNA follows: TGCGCCAGCAGATTCACAGGGGAAGAAAAACTGTTTTTT.

This clone occurred once. The rearrangement uses TRBV2 and TRBJ1-5, with 7 bases identical to TRBD1. The J segment lost 3 bases and the V segment lost 7 bases, leaving 6 bases of the junction unmatched. CDR1 is SNHLY and CDR2 is FYNNEI in the germline V gene. CDR3 length equals 14 residues. CDR3 amino acids: CASNGDRNNQPQHF. CDR3 in DNA: TGTGCCAGCAATGGGGACAGAAACAATCAGCCCCAGCATTTT.

J is TRBJ2-6 and V is TRBV9; 9 nucleotides agree with TRBD2. The CDR3 spans 19 residues. CDR1 and CDR2 from the germline V gene are SGDLS and YYNGEE. Losses at the gene ends were 4 bases for V and 0 bases for J; bases not matched to a gene: 11. CDR3 residues: CASSPAALAGFSGANVLTF. CDR3 nucleotides: TGTGCCAGCAGCCCTGCGGCTCTAGCGGGATTCTCTGGGGCCAACGTCCTGACTTTC.

The genes are TRBV18 and TRBJ1-2; 10 nucleotides align to TRBD1. Trimming cost V 3 bases and J 6 bases; bases outside gene matches: 4. CDR3 length: 14 residues. The germline gives CDR1 KGHSH, CDR2 LQKENI. CDR3 protein: CASSPGTGDHGYTF. For the CDR3, the DNA is TGTGCCAGCTCACCCGGGACAGGGGATCATGGCTACACCTTC.

This clone was observed once. J is TRBJ1-1 and V is TRBV2, with unresolved D. V gave up 3 bases and J gave up 4 bases, with 9 bases separating them. CDR1 is SNHLY, CDR2 FYNNEI, per germline. The length of the CDR3 is 13 residues. The CDR3: CASSDRSVTEAFF. In DNA form, the CDR3 reads TGTGCCAGCAGTGACAGGTCCGTCACTGAAGCTTTCTTT.

The gene calls are TRBV29-1 and TRBJ2-1; 10 bases line up with TRBD1. V gave up 8 bases and J gave up 1 base; unmatched junction bases: 5. The V gene's germline CDR1 is SQVTM and CDR2 ANQGSEA. This CDR3 spans 14 amino acids. Here the CDR3 reads CSFRDRGSYNEQFF. CDR3 nucleotide sequence: TGCAGCTTCCGGGACAGGGGTTCCTACAATGAGCAGTTCTTC.

This clone appeared a few times. The chain carries TRBV28 and TRBJ1-6, with D hard to call. The V and J ends lost 7 bases and 0 bases respectively, with 16 bases between them. Germline loops: CDR1 MDHEN, CDR2 SYDVKM. This CDR3 region has 17 residues. The CDR3 sequence: CASNSGRLSSYNSPLHF. Here the CDR3 DNA reads TGTGCCAGCAATTCCGGCAGGCTAAGCTCCTATAATTCACCCCTCCACTTT. The full variable domain, with the rest looked up from reference TRBV28 and TRBJ1-6, is DVKVTQSSRYLVKRTGEKVFLECVQDMDHENMFWYRQDPGLGLRLIYFSYDVKMKEKGDIPEGYSVSREKKERFSLILESASTNQTSMYLCASNSGRLSSYNSPLHFGNGTRLTVT.

The gene calls are TRBV18 and TRBJ2-7; 11 positions agree with TRBD2. Germline CDR1 reads KGHSH; CDR2 reads LQKENI. The V and J ends lost 6 bases and 2 bases, in that order; junction bases with no gene match: 18. The CDR3 sequence is 19 residues long. The DNA for the CDR3 is TGTGCCAGCTCGCGCCAGATGAAAACAATAGCGGGGGGGACCTACGAGCAGTACTTC. As protein: CASSRQMKTIAGGTYEQYF.